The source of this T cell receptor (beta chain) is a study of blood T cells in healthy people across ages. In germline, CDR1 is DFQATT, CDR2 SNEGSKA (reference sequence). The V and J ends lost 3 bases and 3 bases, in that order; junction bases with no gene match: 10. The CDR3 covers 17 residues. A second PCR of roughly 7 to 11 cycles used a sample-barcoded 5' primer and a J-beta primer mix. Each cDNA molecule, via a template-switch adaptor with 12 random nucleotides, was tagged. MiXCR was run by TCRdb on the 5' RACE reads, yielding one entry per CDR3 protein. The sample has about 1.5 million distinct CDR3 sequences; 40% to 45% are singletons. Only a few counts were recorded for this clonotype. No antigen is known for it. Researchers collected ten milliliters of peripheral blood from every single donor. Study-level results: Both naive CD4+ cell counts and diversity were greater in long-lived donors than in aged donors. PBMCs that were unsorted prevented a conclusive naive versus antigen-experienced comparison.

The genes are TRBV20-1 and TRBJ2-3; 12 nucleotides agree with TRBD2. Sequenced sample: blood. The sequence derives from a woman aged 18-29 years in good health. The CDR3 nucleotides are TGCAGTGCTAGGGGCCCTGGACTAGCGGGGCTGACAGATACGCAGTATTTT. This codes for CSARGPGLAGLTDTQYF.